This T cell receptor beta chain was profiled in a study of T cells in localized non-small cell lung cancer. Findings of the study overall: Adjacent lung exhibited a median of about 56 among the 100 most abundant tumor clones. Sequencing involved a lone tumor region, leaving heterogeneity possible. Uninvolved adjacent lung, not tumor, had the highest T cell clonality.

V gave up 2 bases and J gave up 3 bases; unmatched junction bases: 12. The CDR3 has 18 amino acids. About this clone itself: Its target is not known.

The protocol was immunoSEQ multiplex PCR, while the TCRdb copy is restricted to in-frame clones and leaves out a portion. The data contain about 22,000 clones, approximately 90% of them seen just once; the ten biggest clones take up under 25%. The chain joins TRBV23-1 to TRBJ1-2; TRBD1 matches 10 bases. TRBV23-1 is an ORF for which the function is uncertain. This clonotype was sampled from a man aged 40-75 years with stage II squamous cell lung carcinoma. The material was PBMCs, obtained before any cancer treatment. The CDR3 loop is CASSQAGQGGGSDYGYTF. CDR3 DNA: TGCGCCAGCAGTCAAGCCGGACAGGGGGGAGGGTCGGACTATGGCTACACCTTC.